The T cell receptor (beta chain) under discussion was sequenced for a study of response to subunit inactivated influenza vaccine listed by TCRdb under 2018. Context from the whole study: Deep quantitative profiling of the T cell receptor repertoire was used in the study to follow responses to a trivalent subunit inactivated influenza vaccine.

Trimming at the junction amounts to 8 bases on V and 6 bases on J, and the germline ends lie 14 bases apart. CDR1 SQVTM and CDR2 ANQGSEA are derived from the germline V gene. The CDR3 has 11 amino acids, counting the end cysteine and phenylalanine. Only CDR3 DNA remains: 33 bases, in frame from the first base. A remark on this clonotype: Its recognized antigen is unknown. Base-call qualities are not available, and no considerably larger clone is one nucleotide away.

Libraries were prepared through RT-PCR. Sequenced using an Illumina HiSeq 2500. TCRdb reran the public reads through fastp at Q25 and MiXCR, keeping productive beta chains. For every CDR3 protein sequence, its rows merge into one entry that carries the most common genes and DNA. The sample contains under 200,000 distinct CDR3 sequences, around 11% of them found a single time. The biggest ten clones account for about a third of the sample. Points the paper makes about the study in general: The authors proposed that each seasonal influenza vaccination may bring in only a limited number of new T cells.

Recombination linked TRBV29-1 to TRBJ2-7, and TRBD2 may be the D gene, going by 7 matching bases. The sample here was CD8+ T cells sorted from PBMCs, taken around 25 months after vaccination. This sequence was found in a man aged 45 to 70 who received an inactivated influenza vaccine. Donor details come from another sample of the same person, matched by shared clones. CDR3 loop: CSTAGAGEQYF. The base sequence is TGCAGCACCGCGGGGGCAGGCGAGCAGTACTTC.